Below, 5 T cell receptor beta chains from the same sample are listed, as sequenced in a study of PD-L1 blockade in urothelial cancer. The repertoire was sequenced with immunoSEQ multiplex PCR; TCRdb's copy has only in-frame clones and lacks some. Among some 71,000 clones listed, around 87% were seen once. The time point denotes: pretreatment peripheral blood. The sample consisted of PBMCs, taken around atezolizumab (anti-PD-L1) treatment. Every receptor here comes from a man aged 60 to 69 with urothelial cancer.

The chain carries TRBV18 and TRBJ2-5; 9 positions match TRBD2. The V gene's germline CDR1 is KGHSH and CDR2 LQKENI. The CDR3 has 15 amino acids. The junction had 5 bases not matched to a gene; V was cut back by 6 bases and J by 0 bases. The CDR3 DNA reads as TGTGCCAGCTCGGCGGGGGGGCAGAACCAAGAGACCCAGTACTTC. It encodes CASSAGGQNQETQYF.

The CDR3 protein is CASSHRTGNSFYGYTF. As DNA, the CDR3 is TGTGCCAGCAGCCATCGGACAGGAAACTCATTCTATGGCTACACCTTC. The chain has TRBV5-5 and TRBJ1-2; 7 positions match TRBD1. Germline V lookup: CDR1 SGHKS, CDR2 YYEKEE (reference sequence). CDR3 length equals 16 residues. V lost 4 bases to trimming and J lost 4 bases; unmatched junction nucleotides: 13. Based on the CDR3 plus reference TRBV5-5 and TRBJ1-2, the full variable domain is DAGVTQSPTHLIKTRGQQVTLRCSPISGHKSVSWYQQVLGQGPQFIFQYYEKEERGRGNFPDRFSARQFPNYSSELNVNALLLGDSALYLCASSHRTGNSFYGYTFGSGTRLTVV.

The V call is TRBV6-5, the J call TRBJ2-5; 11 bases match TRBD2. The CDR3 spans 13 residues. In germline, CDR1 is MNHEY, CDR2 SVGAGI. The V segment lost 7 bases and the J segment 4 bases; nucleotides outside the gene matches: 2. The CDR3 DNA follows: TGTGCCAGCACCACTAGCGGGGGAGAGACCCAGTACTTC. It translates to CASTTSGGETQYF.

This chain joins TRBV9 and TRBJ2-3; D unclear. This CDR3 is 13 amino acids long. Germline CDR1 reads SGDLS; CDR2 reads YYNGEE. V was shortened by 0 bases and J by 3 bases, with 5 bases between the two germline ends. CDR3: CASSVDLTDTQYF. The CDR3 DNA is TGTGCCAGCAGCGTAGATCTAACAGATACGCAGTATTTT.

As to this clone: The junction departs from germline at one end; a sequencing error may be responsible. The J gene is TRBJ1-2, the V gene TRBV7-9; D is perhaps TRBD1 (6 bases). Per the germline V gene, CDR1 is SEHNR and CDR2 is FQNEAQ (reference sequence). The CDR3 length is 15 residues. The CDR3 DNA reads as TGTGCCAGCGGCCGGACAGACAGCGTAGGACCCGCTATCTCCTTC. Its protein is CASGRTDSVGPAISF.